The rows below give T cell receptor beta chains drawn from one sample of a study of breast tumors, draining lymph nodes, adjacent tissues. TCRdb reprocessed the multiplex PCR reads via MiXCR and lists one record per CDR3 protein. The data hold about 180,000 distinct CDR3 sequences, with 25% to 40% observed a single time. The sample was axillary lymph node tissue. The receptor source for this set is a female donor with breast cancer. Some clones in this sample may be carry-over from other donors' samples. Each CDR3 is given with its conserved first and last residue. The D gene is left open where the match is weak. Size is stated for part of the rows, as once, few or many counts, or as a class when the clone is expanded.

abundance: -
v_gene: TRBV5-4
j_gene: TRBJ1-1
d_gene: -
CDR3aa: CASSFPAGTEAFF
CDR3nt: TGTGCCAGCAGCTTTCCGGCGGGCACTGAAGCTTTCTTT

abundance: many
v_gene: TRBV19
j_gene: TRBJ2-3
d_gene: TRBD2
CDR3aa: CASSIFSGGARDTQYF
CDR3nt: TGTGCCAGTAGTATCTTTAGCGGGGGGGCCAGAGATACGCAGTATTTT

abundance: few
v_gene: TRBV27
j_gene: TRBJ2-7
d_gene: TRBD2
CDR3aa: CASSSPWAGASYEQYF
CDR3nt: TGTGCCAGCAGTTCCCCTTGGGCGGGAGCTAGCTACGAGCAGTACTTC

abundance: -
v_gene: TRBV6-5
j_gene: TRBJ2-7
d_gene: TRBD2
CDR3aa: CASSPGLAGGNHEQYF
CDR3nt: TGTGCCAGCAGCCCGGGACTAGCGGGAGGGAACCACGAGCAGTACTTC

abundance: many
v_gene: TRBV4-3
j_gene: TRBJ2-1
d_gene: TRBD2
CDR3aa: CASSQDFPLAGGRNEQFF
CDR3nt: TGCGCCAGCAGCCAAGATTTCCCACTAGCGGGAGGACGTAATGAGCAGTTCTTC

abundance: many
v_gene: TRBV20-1
j_gene: TRBJ1-6
d_gene: -
CDR3aa: CSAREGGVYNSPLHF
CDR3nt: TGCAGTGCTAGGGAAGGGGGGGTCTATAATTCACCCCTCCACTTT

abundance: many
v_gene: TRBV19
j_gene: TRBJ2-5
d_gene: -
CDR3aa: CASSSQGKETQYF
CDR3nt: TGTGCCAGTAGTAGCCAGGGGAAAGAGACCCAGTACTTC

abundance: many
v_gene: TRBV20-1
j_gene: TRBJ2-4
d_gene: -
CDR3aa: CSASDWAAKNIQYF
CDR3nt: TGCAGTGCTTCCGACTGGGCAGCCAAAAACATTCAGTACTTC

abundance: -
v_gene: TRBV19
j_gene: TRBJ1-1
d_gene: -
CDR3aa: CASTGGAVDTEAFF
CDR3nt: TGTGCCAGTACAGGAGGCGCCGTGGACACTGAAGCTTTCTTT

abundance: -
v_gene: TRBV13
j_gene: TRBJ2-3
d_gene: TRBD2
CDR3aa: CASSNGGAGTDTQYF
CDR3nt: TGTGCCAGCAGCAACGGGGGGGCAGGCACAGATACGCAGTATTTT